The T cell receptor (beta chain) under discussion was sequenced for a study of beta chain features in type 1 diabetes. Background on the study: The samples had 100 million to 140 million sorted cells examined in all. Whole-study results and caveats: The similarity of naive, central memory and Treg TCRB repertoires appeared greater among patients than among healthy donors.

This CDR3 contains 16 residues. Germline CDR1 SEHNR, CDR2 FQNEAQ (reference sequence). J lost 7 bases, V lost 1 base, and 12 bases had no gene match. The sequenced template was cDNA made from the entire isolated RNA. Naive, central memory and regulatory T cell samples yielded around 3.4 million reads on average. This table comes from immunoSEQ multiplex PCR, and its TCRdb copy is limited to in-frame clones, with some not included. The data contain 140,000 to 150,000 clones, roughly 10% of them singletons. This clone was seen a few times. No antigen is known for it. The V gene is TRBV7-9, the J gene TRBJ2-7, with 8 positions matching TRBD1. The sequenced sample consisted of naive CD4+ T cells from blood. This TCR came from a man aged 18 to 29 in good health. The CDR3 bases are TGTGCCAGCAGCTTAGATGGTGGACAGGGCGGTCGGGAGCAGTACTTC. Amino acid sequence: CASSLDGGQGGREQYF.